This entry describes one TCR beta chain. The antigen is unknown. This CDR3 has 12 residues. Germline V gives CDR1 SEHNR, CDR2 FQNEAQ (reference sequence). V was clipped by 5 bases and J by 3 bases, with 8 bases between them. This entry comes from a study of shared clonotypes between healthy human individuals. Authors' analysis steps: Filtering of immunoSEQ junctional sequences could not match full-length read filtering. Measured with immunoSEQ multiplex PCR; TCRdb has only the in-frame clones, and not every one. Clone size and V and J calls were adopted from that table, with D and trimming inferred from the DNA. The sample yields under 1 million clones, 80% to 95% seen once. Findings and caveats of the study: On the whole, naive subsets had larger estimated richness than memory subsets had. For sorted subsets, rarefaction showed incomplete sequencing despite large depth. When compared with the clonotypes that were shared by all four sorted-subset donors, the non-shared clonotypes turned out to have lower generation probabilities.

The naive CD8 subset, CD45RO-negative cells positively selected for CCR7, excluded terminally differentiated effector memory CD45RA+ cells. The sample was naive CD8+ T cells sorted from blood. This sequence was found in a man aged 25 to 40 in good health. The rearrangement uses TRBV7-9 and TRBJ2-7; the D is unclear. The CDR3 reads CASSVEGYEQYF. DNA of the CDR3: TGTGCCAGCAGCGTAGAAGGCTACGAGCAGTACTTC.